A single sample is the source of the 29 T cell receptor beta chains below, sequenced in a study of blood T cell repertoires in COVID-19. This table comes from immunoSEQ multiplex PCR, and its TCRdb copy is limited to in-frame clones, with some not included. There are 250,000 to 400,000 clones in the sample; roughly 90% occur only once, and approximately 2.9% lies in the top ten. Sequencing input: peripheral blood. These receptors were collected from a woman between 25 and 40 years old with COVID-19, enrolled during active disease.

This chain joins TRBV5-4 and TRBJ1-2; D unclear. Germline V gene data show CDR1 as SGHNT and CDR2 as YYREEE (reference sequence). With 0 bases removed from V and 8 bases from J, the gap between germline ends came to 14 bases. CDR3 length equals 14 residues. The CDR3 bases are TGTGCCAGCAGCTTGGTTTCCCAGAGCGGCGGCTACACCTTC. Amino acid sequence: CASSLVSQSGGYTF.

This clone came up once. The genes are TRBV28 and TRBJ1-4; 8 bases are a match to TRBD1. The junction had 9 bases not matched to a gene; V was cut back by 3 bases and J by 6 bases. The germline CDR1 and CDR2 sequences are MDHEN and SYDVKM. The CDR3 has 16 residues. The CDR3 nucleotides are TGTGCCAGCAGTTTGGCCTCCGGGACAGGCGATGAAAAACTGTTTTTT. This codes for CASSLASGTGDEKLFF. The complete variable domain, with remaining parts taken from reference TRBV28 and TRBJ1-4, reads DVKVTQSSRYLVKRTGEKVFLECVQDMDHENMFWYRQDPGLGLRLIYFSYDVKMKEKGDIPEGYSVSREKKERFSLILESASTNQTSMYLCASSLASGTGDEKLFFGSGTQLSVL.

The J gene is TRBJ2-3, the V gene TRBV3-1 (or the pseudogene TRBV3-2); TRBD2 matches at 7 bases. Germline assignment: CDR1 LGHDT and CDR2 YNNKEL (reference sequence). CDR3 size: 16 residues. Unmatched junction bases numbered 6, after V lost 3 bases and J lost 0 bases. As DNA, the CDR3 is TGTGCCAGCAGCCAGGGGAGGGGAAAGAGCACAGATACGCAGTATTTT. Translation gives CASSQGRGKSTDTQYF.

The rearrangement uses TRBV29-1 and TRBJ2-7; tentatively, D is TRBD2 (5 bases). Germline-derived CDR1 and CDR2 are SQVTM and ANQGSEA. V lost 0 bases, J lost 4 bases, and 22 bases lay in between. The CDR3 consists of 17 residues. DNA of the CDR3: TGCAGCGTTGAAGAAGTCGGGGATGGCAGTAATCATTACGAGCAGTACTTC. It specifies CSVEEVGDGSNHYEQYF.

The gene calls are TRBV7-2 and TRBJ2-1, with TRBD1 identical over 9 bases. Germline trimming cut 5 bases from V and 6 bases from J; bases unmatched to any gene: 11. Germline V gene sequence: CDR1 SGHTA, CDR2 FQGNSA. The CDR3 is made up of 16 amino acids. This CDR3 is CASSETGGGSINEQFF. In nucleotides, the CDR3 is TGTGCCAGCAGCGAAACAGGGGGCGGATCGATCAATGAGCAGTTCTTC.

This clone was observed once. The gene calls are TRBV16 and TRBJ1-1; D remains ambiguous. There are 15 residues in the CDR3. The V gene's germline CDR1 is KGHSY and CDR2 FQNENV. V lost 0 bases and J lost 5, with 13 bases in between. Here the CDR3 reads CASSQSLGSGTEAFF. The CDR3 bases are TGTGCCAGCAGCCAATCGCTCGGCTCGGGAACTGAAGCTTTCTTT.

This clone occurred once. The V and J genes are TRBV7-9 and TRBJ1-2; no firm D call. Trimming left V 3 bases short and J 0 bases short, with 14 bases between. The CDR3 runs to 16 residues. Per the germline V gene, CDR1 is SEHNR and CDR2 is FQNEAQ (reference sequence). CDR3 residues: CASSFEGSFPNYGYTF. The CDR3 nucleotides read TGTGCCAGCAGCTTTGAAGGGAGCTTCCCTAACTATGGCTACACCTTC.

V gene TRBV21-1 combines with J gene TRBJ1-4; TRBD1, the table's D call, was not compared with the DNA. TRBV21-1 is assigned pseudogene status. The CDR3 has 10 amino acids. For the CDR3, the DNA is TGTGCCGGCTCTCGAGAAAAACTGTTTTTT. Its translation is CAGSREKLFF.

CDR3 protein: CASSIGVGSTEAFF. CDR3 DNA: TGTGCCAGTAGTATAGGAGTTGGTTCCACTGAAGCTTTCTTT. The V gene is TRBV19, the J gene TRBJ1-1; no definite D call. Germline lookup yields CDR1 LNHDA and CDR2 SQIVND (reference sequence). The CDR3 consists of 14 residues. Trimming stripped 1 base from V and 4 bases from J, with 10 bases between.

The rearrangement joins TRBV6-5 to TRBJ1-5; possible D gene TRBD1, 5 bases. V was cut by 4 bases and J by 7 bases, with 14 bases left in between. CDR1 is MNHEY, CDR2 SVGAGI, per germline. This CDR3 comprises 14 residues. The CDR3 protein is CASSSPGEGQPQHF. In DNA, the CDR3 is TGTGCCAGCAGTTCCCCGGGGGAGGGCCAGCCCCAGCATTTT.

This clone was found once. The chain employs TRBV5-1 and TRBJ1-4, with TRBD1 identical over 10 bases. The CDR3 has 15 amino acids. CDR1 and CDR2 (germline): SGHRS, YFSETQ. V lost 5 bases, J lost 5 bases, and 6 bases stayed unmatched. The CDR3 DNA follows: TGCGCCAGCAGGAACCCGGGACAGGGGAATGAAAAACTGTTTTTT. Its protein product is CASRNPGQGNEKLFF.

The chain employs TRBV6-5 and TRBJ1-2; TRBD1 matches 8 bases. Losses at the gene ends were 7 bases for V and 4 bases for J; bases not matched to a gene: 5. The germline CDR1 and CDR2 sequences are MNHEY and SVGAGI. The CDR3 is made up of 13 amino acids. CDR3 in amino acids: CASTRTGLYGYTF. CDR3 DNA: TGTGCCAGCACCAGGACAGGGCTCTATGGCTACACCTTC.

The chain recombines TRBV6-5 with TRBJ1-2, with D maybe TRBD1 (6 bases). Per germline, CDR1 MNHEY and CDR2 SVGAGI. V was pared by 7 bases and J by 8 bases, with 17 bases between. The CDR3 totals 13 residues. CDR3 sequence reads: CASTGPKGGGYTF. The DNA for the CDR3 is TGTGCCAGCACCGGACCCAAGGGGGGGGGCTACACCTTC.

The chain is built from TRBV27 and TRBJ1-1; 7 bases match TRBD1. Unmatched junction bases numbered 4, after V lost 8 bases and J lost 4 bases. The CDR3 consists of 12 residues. The germline V gene has CDR1 MNHEY and CDR2 SMNVEV (reference sequence). CDR3 coding DNA: TGTGCCAGCGGGTGGACAGGCACTGAAGCTTTCTTT. Translation gives CASGWTGTEAFF.

This sequence joins TRBV6-5 and TRBJ1-4; 9 nucleotides align to TRBD1. CDR3 length: 15 residues. Germline CDR1 MNHEY, CDR2 SVGAGI. With V trimmed by 6 bases and J by 8 bases, 10 bases remained unmatched. This CDR3 is CASSFGQGSPEKLFF. CDR3 nucleotide sequence: TGTGCCAGCAGCTTCGGACAGGGGTCCCCCGAAAAACTGTTTTTT.

J is TRBJ2-1 and V is TRBV25-1; 11 nucleotides align to TRBD2. This CDR3 has 15 residues. Trimming removed 3 bases from V and 3 bases from J; junction bases left unmatched: 1. CDR1 MGHDK and CDR2 SYGVNS come from the germline V gene. The CDR3 DNA sequence: TGTGCCAGCAGTGAGGGGACTAGCGGCTACAATGAGCAGTTCTTC. It codes for CASSEGTSGYNEQFF.

This chain joins TRBV30 and TRBJ1-6; TRBD1 aligns across 7 bases. Germline trimming cut 2 bases from V and 6 bases from J; bases unmatched to any gene: 7. Germline V gene data show CDR1 as GTSNPN and CDR2 as SVGIG (reference sequence). The CDR3 spans 15 residues. This CDR3 is CAWSLPGQSNSPLHF. The CDR3 coding sequence is TGTGCCTGGAGTCTCCCGGGACAGAGTAATTCACCCCTCCACTTT. Full variable domain (missing parts from reference TRBV30 and TRBJ1-6): SQTIHQWPATLVQPVGSPLSLECTVEGTSNPNLYWYRQAAGRGLQLLFYSVGIGQISSEVPQNLSASRPQDRQFILSSKKLLLSDSGFYLCAWSLPGQSNSPLHFGNGTRLTVT.

The gene calls are TRBV2 and TRBJ2-5, with 7 bases fitting TRBD2. After removal of 2 bases from V and 5 bases from J, the junction contained 5 bases not matched to a gene. The CDR3 runs to 14 residues. CDR1 SNHLY and CDR2 FYNNEI come from the germline V gene. CDR3: CASSEIAGGETQYF. In DNA form, the CDR3 reads TGTGCCAGCAGTGAAATAGCGGGTGGGGAGACCCAGTACTTC.

The chain links TRBV19 to TRBJ2-2; D might be TRBD1 (7 bases). This CDR3 has 15 amino acids. The V and J ends lost 8 bases and 2 bases respectively, with 15 bases between them. Germline loops: CDR1 LNHDA, CDR2 SQIVND (reference sequence). The CDR3 DNA is TGTGCCAGTCGGGCGGGACAGATAAACACCGGGGAGCTGTTTTTT. Amino acids: CASRAGQINTGELFF.

Concerning this clone itself: One end of the junction does not line up with germline, which may come from a read error. The CDR3 DNA sequence: TGCAGCGTTGAAAAAACCGGGACAGGGGTGCACCACTTC. Its protein product is CSVEKTGTGVHHF. The chain employs TRBV29-1 and TRBJ2-5; 10 nucleotides match TRBD1. The germline V gene has CDR1 SQVTM and CDR2 ANQGSEA. The CDR3 is 13 residues long.

J is TRBJ2-1 and V is TRBV5-6; 15 bases are a match to TRBD2. Trimming at V came to 2 bases and at J to 2 bases, leaving 8 bases not matched to a gene. Germline CDR1 is SGHDT and CDR2 is YYEEEE. This CDR3 region has 19 residues. DNA of the CDR3: TGTGCCAGCAGCTTAATACCCGGGACTAGCGGGAGGACCTACAATGAGCAGTTCTTC. It is translated as CASSLIPGTSGRTYNEQFF.

The chain recombines TRBV30 with TRBJ2-3; the match to TRBD2 covers 13 bases. V gave up 5 bases and J gave up 0 bases; unmatched junction bases: 11. Germline V gene data show CDR1 as GTSNPN and CDR2 as SVGIG (reference sequence). The CDR3 runs to 18 residues. CDR3 in DNA: TGTGCCTGGGGACCTGGACTAGCGGGAGTATTTAGCACAGATACGCAGTATTTT. Residues: CAWGPGLAGVFSTDTQYF.

The V gene is TRBV3-1 (or the pseudogene TRBV3-2), the J gene TRBJ1-2; 10 positions match TRBD1. The CDR3 is 17 amino acids. CDR1 and CDR2 (germline): LGHDT, YNNKEL (reference sequence). V was pared by 3 bases and J by 3 bases, with 10 bases of the junction left unmatched. The CDR3 here is CASSQGLGTGVDYGYTF. The CDR3 nucleotides read TGTGCCAGCAGCCAGGGCCTCGGGACAGGGGTTGACTATGGCTACACCTTC.

The rearrangement links TRBV19 to TRBJ1-4; TRBD1 agrees at 8 bases. The CDR3 contains 14 residues. Germline CDR1 LNHDA, CDR2 SQIVND (reference sequence). V was clipped by 5 bases and J by 8 bases; unmatched bases: 7. The DNA for the CDR3 is TGTGCCAGTAGTTCACAGGGGGTGAGGGAAAAACTGTTTTTT. Its protein is CASSSQGVREKLFF.

This clone showed up just once. The rearrangement links TRBV19 to TRBJ1-2; 8 nucleotides align to TRBD1. The length of the CDR3 is 15 residues. After removal of 5 bases from V and 6 bases from J, the junction contained 11 bases not matched to a gene. The germline gives CDR1 LNHDA, CDR2 SQIVND (reference sequence). The CDR3 coding sequence is TGTGCCAGTAGTCCCTCTTCGGACAGGGTAAATGGCTACACCTTC. Translating gives CASSPSSDRVNGYTF.

V gene TRBV7-6 combines with J gene TRBJ1-5; 10 bases are shared with TRBD1. After removal of 0 bases from V and 4 bases from J, the junction contained 9 bases not matched to a gene. The CDR3 totals 18 residues. From germline, CDR1 is SGHVS and CDR2 FNYEAQ. The CDR3 sequence: CASSLAIGQGVRNQPQHF. CDR3 bases: TGTGCCAGCAGCTTAGCGATAGGACAGGGGGTGAGAAATCAGCCCCAGCATTTT. The variable domain in full, completed from reference TRBV7-6 and TRBJ1-5, reads GAGVSQSPRYKVTKRGQDVALRCDPISGHVSLYWYRQALGQGPEFLTYFNYEAQQDKSGLPNDRFSAERPEGSISTLTIQRTEQRDSAMYRCASSLAIGQGVRNQPQHFGDGTRLSIL.

The V and J genes are TRBV10-3 and TRBJ2-1; 16 bases align to TRBD2. CDR1 and CDR2 (germline): ENHRY, SYGVKD. J lost 9 bases, V lost 5 bases, and 7 bases had no gene match. The CDR3 is made up of 16 amino acids. The CDR3 nucleotides are TGTGCCATCAGTTCCGGGACTAGCGGGAGGGGGCTTGAGCAGTTCTTC. Protein product: CAISSGTSGRGLEQFF.

The V call is TRBV5-1, the J call TRBJ2-1, with 11 nucleotides matching TRBD2. Unmatched junction bases numbered 3, after V lost 5 bases and J lost 2 bases. Germline V gene lookup returns CDR1 SGHRS and CDR2 YFSETQ. The CDR3 sequence is 15 residues long. The CDR3 nucleotides are TGCGCCAGCAGTTATAGCGGGGGGGCCTACAATGAGCAGTTCTTC. This translates into CASSYSGGAYNEQFF.

In this sample, this clone turned up a few times. The genes are TRBV28 and TRBJ1-5; 7 bases fit TRBD1. With 5 bases clipped from V and 5 bases from J, the junction kept 6 bases outside the gene matches. CDR3 length equals 14 residues. CDR1 and CDR2 from the germline V gene are MDHEN and SYDVKM. The CDR3 sequence is CASSRTGEDQPQHF. Here the CDR3 DNA reads TGTGCCAGCAGTCGCACAGGGGAGGATCAGCCCCAGCATTTT.